Presented here are 28 T cell receptor beta chains from one specimen sequenced in a study of regulatory T cells in long-lasting Graves disease. To make TCR beta libraries, researchers used iRepertoire HTBI primers and Arm-PCR of CDR3 regions. TCRdb analysed the multiplex PCR reads with MiXCR anew, one entry per CDR3 protein. The sample holds about 220,000 distinct CDR3 sequences; roughly 19% are singletons and the top ten take approximately 10%. Time point meaning: newly diagnosed GD, antithyroid drugs for less than 3 months. The TCR library was made from RNA extracted from PBMCs. The data also belong to a second study, concerning T cells in Graves' hyperthyroidism and ophthalmopathy.

The sequences come from peripheral blood mononuclear cells (PBMCs), collected at new diagnosis, from a patient treated with antithyroid drugs. Receptor source: a woman under 40 with Graves disease.

On this clonotype: A far larger clone is off by one base, so a read error is likely. The chain is built from TRBV2 and TRBJ2-1; D is uncertain. Germline lookup yields CDR1 SNHLY and CDR2 FYNNEI. This CDR3 is 14 amino acids long. Trimming removed 4 bases from V and 10 bases from J, with 17 bases in between. DNA for the CDR3: TGTGCCAGCAGTGGGGAATCGGTCTCCTACGAGCAGTTCTTC. Amino acid sequence: CASSGESVSYEQFF.

This clonotype came up many times. The genes are TRBV12-3 or TRBV12-4 and TRBJ1-5, with 8 bases fitting TRBD1. The CDR3 runs 15 residues. Trimming removed 6 bases from V and 5 bases from J; junction bases left unmatched: 9. The CDR3 region has the DNA TGTGCCAGCAGCTCCGGGACAGGTCCCCATCAGCCCCAGCATTTT. It codes for CASSSGTGPHQPQHF.

There are many counts of this clonotype. The genes are TRBV6-1 and TRBJ2-5; 10 bases map to TRBD2. The CDR3 is made up of 14 amino acids. Losses at the gene ends were 7 bases for V and 4 bases for J; bases not matched to a gene: 6. Germline V gene sequence: CDR1 MNHNS, CDR2 SASEGT. Here the CDR3 reads CASTFPSGRETQYF. CDR3 bases: TGTGCCAGCACCTTCCCTAGCGGGAGAGAGACCCAGTACTTC.

This clonotype was seen many times. The V call is TRBV28, the J call TRBJ2-1; 11 bases are a match to TRBD2. The germline V gene has CDR1 MDHEN and CDR2 SYDVKM. This CDR3 is 15 amino acids long. Losses at the gene ends were 8 bases for V and 7 bases for J; bases not matched to a gene: 10. The CDR3 reads CASHYSGGALNEQFF. For the CDR3, the DNA is TGTGCCAGCCACTATAGCGGGGGGGCTTTGAATGAGCAGTTCTTC. Combining the CDR3 with reference TRBV28 and TRBJ2-1 gives the whole variable domain DVKVTQSSRYLVKRTGEKVFLECVQDMDHENMFWYRQDPGLGLRLIYFSYDVKMKEKGDIPEGYSVSREKKERFSLILESASTNQTSMYLCASHYSGGALNEQFFGPGTRLTVL.

This clonotype was observed many times. The chain uses TRBV20-1 and TRBJ2-7, with TRBD2 matching 8 bases. CDR1 and CDR2 (germline): DFQATT, SNEGSKA (reference sequence). Germline trimming cut 2 bases from V and 6 bases from J; bases unmatched to any gene: 9. The CDR3 runs 14 residues. CDR3: CSARSGLARSEQYF. CDR3 DNA sequence: TGCAGTGCTAGATCTGGACTAGCTCGGAGCGAGCAGTACTTC.

This clonotype showed up many times. CDR3 loop: CASSDDREGWNQPQHF. The DNA for the CDR3 is TGTGCCAGCAGTGATGACAGGGAGGGCTGGAATCAGCCCCAGCATTTT. The rearrangement uses TRBV2 and TRBJ1-5, with TRBD1 matching over 7 bases. Trimming cost V 3 bases and J 4 bases; bases outside gene matches: 9. The CDR3 loop spans 16 amino acids. Germline V gene sequence: CDR1 SNHLY, CDR2 FYNNEI.

This clonotype was detected ten times or more. This chain joins TRBV7-2 and TRBJ2-7; a weak D match, TRBD1 (6 bases). The CDR3 is 14 amino acids. CDR1 and CDR2 (germline): SGHTA, FQGNSA. The V and J ends lost 2 bases and 4 bases respectively, with 12 bases between them. This chain's CDR3 is CASSLIHREYEQYF. CDR3 bases: TGTGCCAGCAGCTTAATTCACAGGGAATACGAGCAGTACTTC.

The sample holds many counts of this clonotype. Written as DNA, the CDR3 is TGTGGATCCCAGGGTCCCAACTATGGCTACACCTTC. It encodes CGSQGPNYGYTF. The chain is built from TRBV28 and TRBJ1-2; D possibly corresponds to TRBD1 (5 bases). The CDR3 runs 12 residues. Germline CDR1 is MDHEN and CDR2 is SYDVKM.

The sample holds many counts of this clonotype. At one boundary the junction diverges from the germline segment, which might be a read error. The genes are TRBV20-1 and TRBJ2-7; D ambiguous. Germline V gene lookup returns CDR1 DFQATT and CDR2 SNEGSKA (reference sequence). This CDR3 comprises 13 residues. In nucleotides, the CDR3 is TGCAGTGCTCGAGAGTCTATTACCTACGAGCAGTACTTC. Its translation is CSARESITYEQYF.

This clonotype was detected ten times or more. The genes are TRBV7-2 and TRBJ1-5; no clear D. Trimming stripped 1 base from V and 11 bases from J, with 9 bases between. The CDR3 extends over 12 amino acids. Germline V lookup: CDR1 SGHTA, CDR2 FQGNSA. In nucleotides, the CDR3 is TGTGCCAGCAGCTTAGGTCCGACGGCCCAGCATTTT. This codes for CASSLGPTAQHF.

This clonotype occurred many times. The chain recombines TRBV24-1 with TRBJ2-2; no clear D. CDR1 is KGHDR and CDR2 is SFDVKD in the germline V gene. V dropped 1 base and J dropped 0 bases, with 8 bases sitting between them. CDR3 length equals 16 residues. As DNA, the CDR3 is TGTGCCACCAGTGATTTAGGCACCCCGAACACCGGGGAGCTGTTTTTT. Translation gives CATSDLGTPNTGELFF.

The chain uses TRBV28 and TRBJ2-7; 12 bases are shared with TRBD2. Trimming removed 6 bases from V and 9 bases from J; junction bases left unmatched: 12. Germline V lookup: CDR1 MDHEN, CDR2 SYDVKM. The CDR3 consists of 15 residues. CDR3 sequence reads: CASSHSGLAGLGQYF. The CDR3 bases are TGTGCCAGCAGCCATTCGGGACTAGCGGGTCTCGGGCAGTACTTC.

Remarks on this clonotype: A read error is possible here, since a much larger clone lies one base away. This rearrangement joins TRBV20-1 to TRBJ2-5; 9 bases map to TRBD2. Germline V lookup: CDR1 DFQATT, CDR2 SNEGSKA (reference sequence). The CDR3 length is 16 residues. Here the CDR3 reads CNAKSATSGPQETQYF. The CDR3 nucleotides are TGCAATGCTAAGTCAGCGACTAGCGGCCCCCAAGAGACCCAGTACTTC.

In this sample, this clonotype turned up many times. The chain employs TRBV20-1 and TRBJ1-3; TRBD1 is a possible D gene (5 bases). The length of the CDR3 is 13 residues. Germline CDR1 reads DFQATT; CDR2 reads SNEGSKA (reference sequence). CDR3 amino acids: CGAKTDSGNTIYF. The CDR3 nucleotides read TGCGGAGCAAAGACAGACTCTGGAAACACCATATATTTT.

This chain joins TRBV11-2 and TRBJ2-7; TRBD2 agrees at 8 bases. J lost 0 bases, V lost 5 bases, and 6 bases had no gene match. Germline V lookup: CDR1 SGHAT, CDR2 FQNNGV. This CDR3 region has 15 residues. The CDR3 nucleotides are TGTGCCAGCAGCCAAGTAAGCGGGAGCTCCTACGAGCAGTACTTC. Residues: CASSQVSGSSYEQYF.

This rearrangement joins TRBV4-1 to TRBJ2-2; D is possibly TRBD2 (5 bases). The CDR3 has 16 residues. Germline CDR1 is MGHRA and CDR2 is YSYEKL. The V end lost 1 base, the J end lost 6 bases, and 15 bases lay between the germline ends. DNA of the CDR3: TGCGCCAGCAGCCAAGTGGACTTAGGGTTCCCCGGGGAGCTGTTTTTT. Its protein is CASSQVDLGFPGELFF.

As to this clonotype: A far larger clone is one base from this, pointing to a likely read error. The V gene is TRBV7-3, the J gene TRBJ2-3; TRBD2 might be the D (6 bases). The V gene's germline CDR1 is SGHTA and CDR2 FQGTGA. The CDR3 spans 15 residues. The germline V and J ends were trimmed by 7 bases and 2 bases, with 16 bases remaining between them. The CDR3 DNA sequence: TGTGCCAGCAACTCTAAGGGGAGGACCACAGATACGCAGTATTTT. Protein sequence: CASNSKGRTTDTQYF.

Many counts were recorded for this clonotype. The J gene is TRBJ1-1, the V gene TRBV28; 8 bases are a match to TRBD1. Per germline, CDR1 MDHEN and CDR2 SYDVKM. This CDR3 spans 13 amino acids. J was trimmed by 4 bases and V by 5 bases; bases with no gene match: 3. For the CDR3, the DNA is TGTGCCAGCAGTCCTACAGGGGGCACTGAAGCTTTCTTT. Translation: CASSPTGGTEAFF. Supplemented by reference TRBV28 and TRBJ1-1, the full variable domain reads DVKVTQSSRYLVKRTGEKVFLECVQDMDHENMFWYRQDPGLGLRLIYFSYDVKMKEKGDIPEGYSVSREKKERFSLILESASTNQTSMYLCASSPTGGTEAFFGQGTRLTVV.

In its sample, this clonotype was seen many times. The rearrangement joins TRBV7-2 to TRBJ2-3; 9 bases match TRBD2. This CDR3 has 16 amino acids. The V segment lost 2 bases and the J segment 0 bases; nucleotides outside the gene matches: 3. Germline V lookup: CDR1 SGHTA, CDR2 FQGNSA. The chain's CDR3 is CASSLYTSGSTDTQYF. CDR3 DNA: TGTGCCAGCAGCTTATACACTAGCGGGAGCACAGATACGCAGTATTTT.

The V call is TRBV14, the J call TRBJ2-5; 8 bases match TRBD1. After removal of 2 bases from V and 1 base from J, the junction contained 6 bases not matched to a gene. The length of the CDR3 is 16 residues. Looked up from germline, CDR1 is SGHDN and CDR2 is FVKESK. The CDR3 reads CASSQTQGAGQETQYF. The CDR3 nucleotides are TGTGCCAGCAGCCAAACGCAGGGGGCGGGCCAAGAGACCCAGTACTTC.

The chain combines TRBV27 with TRBJ1-6; 8 nucleotides line up with TRBD1. This CDR3 contains 15 residues. V lost 3 bases and J lost 11; bases outside the gene matches: 9. The germline CDR1 and CDR2 sequences are MNHEY and SMNVEV (reference sequence). The CDR3 nucleotides are TGTGCCAGCAGTTTTGGGGGACAGGCAACGACACCCCTCCACTTT. Translation gives CASSFGGQATTPLHF.

The sample holds many counts of this clonotype. The CDR3 coding sequence is TGTGCCAGCAGCTTCGGACAGTCTTCCTCAGAGACCCAGTACTTC. This codes for CASSFGQSSSETQYF. The chain employs TRBV11-3 and TRBJ2-5; TRBD1 is a possible D gene (6 bases). Trimming stripped 3 bases from V and 4 bases from J, with 15 bases between. The length of the CDR3 is 15 residues. The germline V gene encodes CDR1 SGHNT and CDR2 YENEEA. The whole variable domain, filled in from reference TRBV11-3 and TRBJ2-5, reads EAGVVQSPRYKIIEKKQPVAFWCNPISGHNTLYWYLQNLGQGPELLIRYENEEAVDDSQLPKDRFSAERLKGVDSTLKIQPAELGDSAVYLCASSFGQSSSETQYFGPGTRLLVL.

This clonotype was counted at least ten times. The chain is built from TRBV6-1 and TRBJ2-1, with D possibly matching TRBD2 (6 bases). The germline V and J ends were trimmed by 7 bases and 6 bases, with 19 bases remaining between them. The CDR3 has 15 amino acids. Germline V lookup: CDR1 MNHNS, CDR2 SASEGT. CDR3 protein: CASTPPGVRGNEQFF. The CDR3 coding sequence is TGTGCCAGCACGCCTCCGGGAGTTCGAGGCAATGAGCAGTTCTTC.

In the case of this clonotype: A clone one base away is much larger, so this may be a read error. The J gene is TRBJ2-1, the V gene TRBV12-3 or TRBV12-4, with D perhaps matching TRBD2 (5 bases). The V end was cut by 3 bases, the J end by 9 bases, with 15 bases between. The CDR3 totals 14 residues. CDR3 nucleotide sequence: TGTGCCAGCAGTTTTTACCCGGAGAGGGCTGAGCAGTTCTTC. Protein sequence: CASSFYPERAEQFF.

This clonotype was picked up many times. This sequence joins TRBV27 and TRBJ2-2; 9 nucleotides align to TRBD1. V shed 9 bases and J 5 bases; nucleotides not matched to a gene: 7. CDR1 and CDR2 from the germline V gene are MNHEY and SMNVEV (reference sequence). The length of the CDR3 is 14 residues. CDR3 region: CASNTGGWTGELFF. The CDR3 region has the DNA TGTGCCAGTAATACAGGGGGCTGGACCGGGGAGCTGTTTTTT.

This clonotype was recorded many times. The V and J genes are TRBV2 and TRBJ2-5; 9 bases are a match to TRBD2. V shed 6 bases, J shed 2 bases, and the junction held 13 bases outside the gene matches. This CDR3 is built from 17 residues. CDR1 is SNHLY, CDR2 FYNNEI, per germline. The CDR3 DNA follows: TGTGCCAGCAGCCCTCAATGGGGAGCGGGGGGACAAGAGACCCAGTACTTC. It yields the protein CASSPQWGAGGQETQYF.

This clonotype was seen a few times. A far larger clone lies a single base away; this is likely a read error. V gene TRBV12-5 combines with J gene TRBJ2-1; D is tentatively TRBD1 or TRBD2 (7 bases each). CDR1 is LGHNT and CDR2 is FRNRAP in the germline V gene. Trimming took off 5 bases at V and 10 bases at J, with 24 bases between the two ends. The CDR3 loop spans 16 amino acids. The CDR3 reads CASGLRPGGQPYEQFF. The CDR3 bases are TGTGCTAGTGGTCTCCGACCGGGGGGACAGCCCTACGAGCAGTTCTTC.

This clonotype was counted at least ten times. The chain combines TRBV28 with TRBJ2-7, with TRBD2 matching over 9 bases. There are 15 residues in the CDR3. Germline lookup yields CDR1 MDHEN and CDR2 SYDVKM. V lost 6 bases, J lost 0 bases, and 6 bases stayed unmatched. CDR3 sequence: CASRVTSGLSYEQYF. As DNA, the CDR3 is TGTGCCAGCAGGGTAACTAGCGGGCTCTCCTACGAGCAGTACTTC. The whole variable domain, filled in from reference TRBV28 and TRBJ2-7, reads DVKVTQSSRYLVKRTGEKVFLECVQDMDHENMFWYRQDPGLGLRLIYFSYDVKMKEKGDIPEGYSVSREKKERFSLILESASTNQTSMYLCASRVTSGLSYEQYFGPGTRLTVT.